This passage covers 13 T cell receptor beta chains from one sample sequenced in a study of T cell changes during pregnancy in multiple sclerosis. The protocol was immunoSEQ multiplex PCR, while the TCRdb copy is restricted to in-frame clones and leaves out a portion. The data hold tens of thousands of clones, with roughly 90% observed a single time. This specimen was peripheral blood, taken after pregnancy. These TCRs come from a female donor in good health, enrolled as a control in a pregnancy study.

The chain is built from TRBV5-1 and TRBJ1-1; D is unresolved. V shed 0 bases and J shed 1 base, with 7 bases lying between them. CDR1 is SGHRS, CDR2 YFSETQ, per germline. The length of the CDR3 is 14 residues. CDR3: CASSLARQNTEAFF. The DNA for the CDR3 is TGCGCCAGCAGCTTGGCCCGACAGAACACTGAAGCTTTCTTT.

The chain joins TRBV10-3 to TRBJ2-5; 7 bases align to TRBD1. Trimming took 2 bases from V and 5 from J; bases not matched to a gene: 11. From germline, CDR1 is ENHRY and CDR2 SYGVKD. The CDR3 loop spans 16 amino acids. The chain's CDR3 is CAISEDDRTGWETQYF. The CDR3, as DNA: TGTGCCATCAGTGAGGATGATCGGACAGGTTGGGAGACCCAGTACTTC.

This clone has a single count. The gene calls are TRBV10-3 and TRBJ1-2; D unclear. V was trimmed by 8 bases and J by 8 bases, leaving 18 bases between them. This CDR3 contains 13 residues. Looked up from germline, CDR1 is ENHRY and CDR2 is SYGVKD. CDR3 protein: CAIRIAAARGYTF. Written as DNA, the CDR3 is TGTGCCATCCGGATAGCCGCGGCGAGGGGCTACACCTTC.

The CDR3 loop is CASSSPGGHSASYNEQFF. Here the CDR3 DNA reads TGCGCCAGCAGCTCCCCTGGCGGGCACAGTGCCTCCTACAATGAGCAGTTCTTC. The J gene is TRBJ2-1, the V gene TRBV5-1; TRBD2 might be the D (5 bases). The CDR3 is made up of 18 amino acids. Germline CDR1 is SGHRS and CDR2 is YFSETQ. Trimming removed 3 bases at V and 0 bases at J, with 19 bases between.

This chain connects TRBV7-9 to TRBJ1-1; no definite D call. V shed 1 base and J shed 3 bases, with 6 bases lying between them. This CDR3 has 13 amino acids. Germline lookup yields CDR1 SEHNR and CDR2 FQNEAQ (reference sequence). CDR3 bases: TGTGCCAGCAGCTTAGGAGGGCACACTGAAGCTTTCTTT. The encoded protein is CASSLGGHTEAFF. Combining the CDR3 with reference TRBV7-9 and TRBJ1-1 gives the whole variable domain DTGVSQNPRHKITKRGQNVTFRCDPISEHNRLYWYRQTLGQGPEFLTYFQNEAQLEKSRLLSDRFSAERPKGSFSTLEIQRTEQGDSAMYLCASSLGGHTEAFFGQGTRLTVV.

J is TRBJ1-1 and V is TRBV6-5; D unresolved. The germline V gene has CDR1 MNHEY and CDR2 SVGAGI. V was pared by 0 bases and J by 8 bases, with 13 bases between. This CDR3 contains 14 residues. The DNA of the CDR3 is TGTGCCAGCAGTTACTCCGGACGCGGGGAAGAAGCTTTCTTT. Translating gives CASSYSGRGEEAFF.

This chain links TRBV5-1 with TRBJ2-1; D not certain. The germline gives CDR1 SGHRS, CDR2 YFSETQ. Trimming pared 0 bases from V and 0 bases from J, leaving 10 bases between. CDR3 length: 16 residues. The CDR3 region is CASSLEALLSYNEQFF. DNA of the CDR3: TGCGCCAGCAGCTTGGAAGCTCTCCTCTCCTACAATGAGCAGTTCTTC.

J is TRBJ2-2 and V is TRBV14, with 8 bases aligning to TRBD2. The CDR3 has 16 amino acids. The trim removed 3 bases at V and 3 bases at J, leaving 6 bases unmatched. The germline gives CDR1 SGHDN, CDR2 FVKESK. In nucleotides, the CDR3 is TGTGCCAGCAGCCATCCCGGGACTAGGGACACCGGGGAGCTGTTTTTT. Amino acids: CASSHPGTRDTGELFF.

CDR3 bases: TGCAGTGCTATCGACAGGGAGACCCAGTACTTC. This sequence encodes CSAIDRETQYF. This chain connects TRBV20-1 to TRBJ2-5; tentatively, D is TRBD1 (6 bases). V was trimmed by 4 bases and J by 5 bases, leaving 8 bases between them. The CDR3 has 11 residues. Germline V lookup: CDR1 DFQATT, CDR2 SNEGSKA (reference sequence).

The V gene is TRBV5-1, the J gene TRBJ2-7; 10 bases fit TRBD1. Germline V gives CDR1 SGHRS, CDR2 YFSETQ. Trimming at V came to 4 bases and at J to 5 bases, leaving 12 bases not matched to a gene. The CDR3 runs to 16 residues. The CDR3: CASSAKDGTGVDEQYF. The DNA of the CDR3 is TGCGCCAGCAGCGCAAAAGATGGGACAGGGGTCGACGAGCAGTACTTC.

The chain is built from TRBV11-2 and TRBJ2-5, with a possible D match to TRBD2 (6 bases). The CDR3 loop spans 16 amino acids. The V gene's germline CDR1 is SGHAT and CDR2 FQNNGV. With 5 bases removed from V and 7 bases from J, the gap between germline ends came to 23 bases. In nucleotides, the CDR3 is TGTGCCAGCAGCCCCGCGGGGCAACAAGGGTTGGGGACCCAGTACTTC. Protein product: CASSPAGQQGLGTQYF.

This sequence joins TRBV19 and TRBJ1-1; D ambiguous. The V gene's germline CDR1 is LNHDA and CDR2 SQIVND (reference sequence). Trimming removed 4 bases from V and 10 bases from J, with 16 bases in between. The CDR3 consists of 13 residues. The CDR3 nucleotides read TGTGCCAGTAGTACAAATGCGGGAACGGCAGCTTTCTTT. Protein product: CASSTNAGTAAFF. Variable domain in full (rest from reference TRBV19 and TRBJ1-1): DGGITQSPKYLFRKEGQNVTLSCEQNLNHDAMYWYRQDPGQGLRLIYYSQIVNDFQKGDIAEGYSVSREKKESFPLTVTSAQKNPTAFYLCASSTNAGTAAFFGQGTRLTVV.

The rearrangement joins TRBV29-1 to TRBJ2-4; 10 bases align to TRBD1. Per the germline V gene, CDR1 is SQVTM and CDR2 is ANQGSEA. The trim removed 6 bases at V and 8 bases at J, leaving 4 bases unmatched. This CDR3 spans 12 amino acids. The CDR3 coding sequence is TGCAGCGTGGGGGACAGGGGCGACATTCAGTACTTC. Translation gives CSVGDRGDIQYF.